This TCR beta chain was recorded in a study of T cells after posttransplantation cyclophosphamide. In regard to this clone: The antigen is unknown.

Clones were read by immunoSEQ multiplex PCR, and TCRdb kept only the in-frame ones, dropping some. The sample has 9,700 or so clones, 98% seen once. Cells defined as naive were viable CD3+CD4+ or CD3+CD8+ and CCR7+CD45RA+CD45RO-CD95-CD27+CD28+. General study points: Recipient CMV seropositivity and CMV reactivation strongly tracked TRB clonality.

The TCR originated in a woman between 55 and 75 years old in good health, CMV-negative, and a related stem cell transplant donor. Sequences were obtained from naive CD4+ T cells sorted from PBMCs.

CDR3 DNA sequence: TGTGCCAGCAGCAAAGAGGGGGAGAAACCGGAGGACAATGAGCAGTTCTTC. Translation gives CASSKEGEKPEDNEQFF. This rearrangement joins TRBV21-1 to TRBJ2-1; TRBD1 is the table's D call and was not checked against the DNA. TRBV21-1 is shown as a pseudogene. The CDR3 loop spans 17 amino acids.